These 25 T cell receptor beta chains came from one sample sequenced in a study of molecular identifiers for immune sequencing clone quantification. Each CDR3 protein is one row after TCRdb ran MiXCR on the PCR reads. Among about 640,000 distinct CDR3 sequences, 20% were seen once, and the ten largest hold 0.85%. Material: naive CD8+ T cells from blood, with Jurkat cell RNA spiked in. Subset noted: FACS-sorted CD8+CD4-CCR7+CD45RA+ naive T cells. All receptors come from a human donor in good health. Some libraries in this study had Jurkat cell RNA spiked in.

As to this clonotype: One end of the junction fails to match germline, which may point to a read error. The V call is TRBV30, the J call TRBJ1-4; D remains ambiguous. The CDR3 runs 13 residues. CDR1 is GTSNPN and CDR2 is SVGIG in the germline V gene (reference sequence). CDR3 amino acids: CAWSEGLDENLSF. The CDR3 DNA follows: TGTGCCTGGAGTGAAGGATTGGATGAAAACCTGTCTTTT.

With respect to this clonotype: Since a much larger clone is just one base distant, this may be a read error. The rearrangement links TRBV29-1 to TRBJ1-1, with TRBD1 as a possible D gene (5 bases). V was clipped by 4 bases and J by 5 bases, with 17 bases between them. Germline V lookup: CDR1 SQVTM, CDR2 ANQGSEA. The CDR3 has 14 amino acids. CDR3 sequence reads: CSVGGPEWGTEAFF. The CDR3 coding sequence is TGCAGCGTTGGGGGCCCGGAATGGGGGACTGAAGCTTTCTTT.

Turning to this clonotype: A read error is possible here, since a much larger clone lies one base away. The V gene is TRBV18, the J gene TRBJ2-3; 13 bases line up with TRBD2. The CDR3 runs to 19 residues. CDR1 is KGHSH, CDR2 LQKENI, per germline. Written as DNA, the CDR3 is TGTGCCAGCTCACCCCTCGGACTAGCGGGAGACGAGGACACAGATACGCGGTATTTT. This translates into CASSPLGLAGDEDTDTRYF. Full variable domain (missing parts from reference TRBV18 and TRBJ2-3): NAGVMQNPRHLVRRRGQEARLRCSPMKGHSHVYWYRQLPEEGLKFMVYLQKENIIDESGMPKERFSAEFPKEGPSILRIQQVVRGDSAAYFCASSPLGLAGDEDTDTRYFGPGTRLTVL.

With respect to this clonotype: A read error is possible here, since a much larger clone lies one base away. This rearrangement joins TRBV19 to TRBJ2-2; tentative D call: TRBD2 (5 bases). Per germline, CDR1 LNHDA and CDR2 SQIVND (reference sequence). The CDR3 contains 12 residues. This chain's CDR3 is CASIFETGELLF. DNA of the CDR3: TGTGCCAGTATCTTCGAGACCGGGGAGCTGCTTTTT.

Points on this clonotype: Mismatch with germline at one junction end may stem from a read error. J is TRBJ1-3 and V is TRBV11-2; no reliable D call. CDR3 length: 15 residues. CDR1 SGHAT and CDR2 FQNNGV come from the germline V gene. This CDR3 is CASSLGRSSGNTTYF. The CDR3 DNA follows: TGCGCCAGCAGCTTAGGCAGAAGCTCTGGAAACACCACATATTTT.

There are many counts of this clonotype. This chain joins TRBV7-9 and TRBJ2-3; 10 bases align to TRBD2. The CDR3 length is 17 residues. The V segment lost 2 bases and the J segment 4 bases; nucleotides outside the gene matches: 9. Germline lookup yields CDR1 SEHNR and CDR2 FQNEAQ (reference sequence). CDR3 in amino acids: CASSLLDPSGGSDTQYF. CDR3 in DNA: TGTGCCAGCAGCTTATTAGATCCTAGCGGGGGTTCAGATACGCAGTATTTT.

This clonotype occurred many times. The chain joins TRBV7-9 to TRBJ2-4; D ambiguous. This CDR3 is built from 15 residues. V lost 1 base and J lost 7, with 14 bases in between. Germline lookup yields CDR1 SEHNR and CDR2 FQNEAQ (reference sequence). The CDR3 nucleotides read TGTGCCAGCAGCTTAGACGGATCTCAGGCGAACATTCAGTACTTC. Amino acids: CASSLDGSQANIQYF.

This clonotype was counted between two and nine times. The chain has TRBV5-4 and TRBJ2-2, with 7 positions matching TRBD2. The CDR3 covers 15 residues. V lost 4 bases, J lost 2 bases, and 5 bases stayed unmatched. Germline loops: CDR1 SGHNT, CDR2 YYREEE (reference sequence). For the CDR3, the DNA is TGTGCCAGCAGCCGGGGGGACGGAAACACCGGGGAGCTGTTTTTT. Translation: CASSRGDGNTGELFF.

There are many counts of this clonotype. This chain uses TRBV2 with TRBJ2-3; D may be TRBD2 (6 bases). Germline CDR1 SNHLY, CDR2 FYNNEI. This CDR3 region has 14 residues. Trimming stripped 6 bases from V and 1 base from J, with 11 bases between. The CDR3 loop reads CASRVGSGTDTQYF. In nucleotides, the CDR3 is TGTGCCAGCAGGGTCGGGAGTGGCACAGATACGCAGTATTTT.

In its sample, this clonotype was seen many times. The chain employs TRBV28 and TRBJ1-1; possibly TRBD1 for D (5 bases). The CDR3 runs to 14 residues. CDR1 MDHEN and CDR2 SYDVKM come from the germline V gene. Deletions cut 2 bases from V and 3 bases from J, with 10 bases between. CDR3 sequence reads: CASSLQGMYTEAFF. CDR3 DNA sequence: TGTGCCAGCAGTTTACAGGGTATGTACACTGAAGCTTTCTTT.

This clonotype was counted a few times. It may be a read error: a sequence one base away is much more abundant. The chain has TRBV6-6 and TRBJ2-3, with 9 bases fitting TRBD2. The CDR3 is 15 residues long. V lost 8 bases, J lost 4 bases, and 10 bases stayed unmatched. Germline CDR1 reads MNHNY; CDR2 reads SVGAGI (reference sequence). The CDR3 DNA follows: TGTGCCAGCGTTCTAACGGCGGGAGGGCCAGATACGCAGTATTTT. Translated, it gives CASVLTAGGPDTQYF.

The sample holds many counts of this clonotype. The chain uses TRBV9 and TRBJ2-7; D remains unclear. Trimming removed 4 bases at V and 0 bases at J, with 11 bases between. CDR1 SGDLS and CDR2 YYNGEE come from the germline V gene. This CDR3 comprises 14 residues. CDR3 amino acids: CASSPPEASYEQYF. The CDR3 DNA sequence: TGTGCCAGCAGCCCCCCCGAGGCCTCCTACGAGCAGTACTTC. The entire variable domain, with the rest obtained from reference TRBV9 and TRBJ2-7, is as follows: DSGVTQTPKHLITATGQRVTLRCSPRSGDLSVYWYQQSLDQGLQFLIQYYNGEERAKGNILERFSAQQFPDLHSELNLSSLELGDSALYFCASSPPEASYEQYFGPGTRLTVT.

This sequence joins TRBV7-8 and TRBJ2-7; D is perhaps TRBD2 (5 bases). This CDR3 is built from 14 residues. Between the trimmed V and J ends, which lost 5 bases and 4 bases, there was a span of 15 bases. Germline V gives CDR1 SGHVS, CDR2 FQNEAQ. The chain's CDR3 is CASSGLEGAYEQYF. CDR3 sequence (DNA): TGTGCCAGCAGCGGGCTAGAGGGTGCATACGAGCAGTACTTC.

To note about this clonotype: This could be a read error, since a much larger clone is one nucleotide away. The chain recombines TRBV2 with TRBJ1-4; D is ambiguous. The CDR3 extends over 16 amino acids. Germline lookup yields CDR1 SNHLY and CDR2 FYNNEI. The CDR3 reads CAGSEASGATNEKLFF. The CDR3 nucleotides read TGTGCCGGCAGTGAAGCCTCCGGGGCAACTAATGAAAAACTGTTTTTT.

This clonotype occurred a few times. The chain combines TRBV19 with TRBJ1-2, with D unclear. CDR1 is LNHDA, CDR2 SQIVND, per germline (reference sequence). This CDR3 region has 15 residues. V shed 4 bases and J shed 4 bases, with 16 bases lying between them. The CDR3 is CASSTMLYGSYGYTF. As DNA, the CDR3 is TGTGCCAGTAGTACCATGTTGTACGGCAGCTATGGCTACACCTTC.

For this clonotype: A much larger clone sits a single nucleotide away, making a read error possible. The rearrangement links TRBV20-1 to TRBJ2-7, with a possible D match to TRBD2 (5 bases). V was shortened by 4 bases and J by 5 bases, with 9 bases between the two germline ends. Looked up from germline, CDR1 is DFQATT and CDR2 is SNEGSKA (reference sequence). CDR3 length: 11 residues. CDR3 protein: CSAKNGDEQYF. Written as DNA, the CDR3 is TGCAGTGCTAAGAACGGGGACGAGCAGTACTTC.

This clonotype was detected only a few times. Relative to the germline gene, one junction end is altered; a read error may explain this. The chain recombines TRBV6-2 or TRBV6-3 with TRBJ2-1; 11 nucleotides line up with TRBD2. The CDR3 contains 16 residues. Germline V CDR1 and CDR2: MNHEY, SVGEGT. CDR3 DNA sequence: TGTGCCAGCAGTTCCCTTAGCGGGAGGGCCCACAATGAGCAGTTCTTT. It is translated as CASSSLSGRAHNEQFF.

This clonotype came up many times. The gene calls are TRBV5-4 and TRBJ2-7; 9 bases line up with TRBD2. CDR3 length equals 14 residues. The V gene's germline CDR1 is SGHNT and CDR2 YYREEE (reference sequence). Trimming at V came to 4 bases and at J to 2 bases, leaving 4 bases not matched to a gene. CDR3 loop: CASSPGLATYEQYF. DNA of the CDR3: TGTGCCAGCAGCCCGGGACTAGCTACCTACGAGCAGTACTTC.

There are a few counts of this clonotype. V is TRBV11-3 and J is TRBJ2-2, with D possibly TRBD2 on 6 matching bases. The CDR3 contains 17 residues. The V and J ends lost 5 bases and 0 bases respectively, with 16 bases between them. Germline V lookup: CDR1 SGHNT, CDR2 YENEEA. The CDR3 here is CASSGIGGNPNTGELFF. As DNA, the CDR3 is TGTGCCAGCAGCGGGATTGGCGGGAACCCGAACACCGGGGAGCTGTTTTTT.

This clonotype was seen many times. Germline and junction disagree at one end, which may indicate a read error. V is TRBV4-1 and J is TRBJ2-7; D might be TRBD1 (6 bases). CDR1 is MGHRA and CDR2 is YSYEKL in the germline V gene. CDR3 length: 14 amino acids. CDR3 loop: CASSQEGGSYEQYF. The CDR3, as DNA: TGTGCCAGCAGCCAAGAAGGGGGCTCCTACGAGCAGTACTTC.

This clonotype occurred many times. The chain employs TRBV28 and TRBJ1-4; D is unclear. Per the germline V gene, CDR1 is MDHEN and CDR2 is SYDVKM. CDR3 length equals 12 residues. V was shortened by 3 bases and J by 7 bases, with 6 bases between the two germline ends. DNA for the CDR3: TGTGCCAGCAGTTTGGCAGGTGAAAAACTGTTTTTT. This sequence encodes CASSLAGEKLFF.

This chain uses TRBV30 with TRBJ2-1; 7 bases match TRBD2. V shed 2 bases, J shed 2 bases, and the junction held 6 bases outside the gene matches. Germline loops: CDR1 GTSNPN, CDR2 SVGIG (reference sequence). This CDR3 has 15 amino acids. CDR3 nucleotide sequence: TGTGCCTGGAGTATAAGTGCGGGAGCCTACAATGAGCAGTTCTTC. Residues: CAWSISAGAYNEQFF.

The rearrangement uses TRBV6-2 or TRBV6-3 and TRBJ1-5; possibly TRBD1 for D (6 bases). The CDR3 has 15 amino acids. Trimming stripped 0 bases from V and 7 bases from J, with 13 bases between. Germline V gene lookup returns CDR1 MNHEY and CDR2 SVGEGT. This CDR3 reads CASSYSLRGGQPQHF. DNA of the CDR3: TGTGCCAGCAGTTACTCCCTCAGGGGTGGCCAGCCCCAGCATTTT.

On this clonotype: A read error may be the cause here, since a much bigger clone is one base away. The gene calls are TRBV27 and TRBJ1-5; D not resolved. Germline CDR1 MNHEY, CDR2 SMNVEV (reference sequence). V was trimmed by 8 bases and J by 0 bases, leaving 11 bases between them. CDR3 size: 14 residues. CDR3 DNA: TGTGCCAGCGGGAGACGGGGTAGCAATCAGCCCCAGCATTTT. Its translation is CASGRRGSNQPQHF.

This clonotype came up many times. The chain has TRBV12-5 and TRBJ1-1; D gene unclear. Looked up from germline, CDR1 is LGHNT and CDR2 is FRNRAP. The CDR3 contains 12 residues. Trimming pared 1 base from V and 1 base from J, leaving 1 base between. The CDR3 protein is CASGLGNTEAFF. CDR3 sequence (DNA): TGTGCTAGTGGTTTGGGGAACACTGAAGCTTTCTTT.